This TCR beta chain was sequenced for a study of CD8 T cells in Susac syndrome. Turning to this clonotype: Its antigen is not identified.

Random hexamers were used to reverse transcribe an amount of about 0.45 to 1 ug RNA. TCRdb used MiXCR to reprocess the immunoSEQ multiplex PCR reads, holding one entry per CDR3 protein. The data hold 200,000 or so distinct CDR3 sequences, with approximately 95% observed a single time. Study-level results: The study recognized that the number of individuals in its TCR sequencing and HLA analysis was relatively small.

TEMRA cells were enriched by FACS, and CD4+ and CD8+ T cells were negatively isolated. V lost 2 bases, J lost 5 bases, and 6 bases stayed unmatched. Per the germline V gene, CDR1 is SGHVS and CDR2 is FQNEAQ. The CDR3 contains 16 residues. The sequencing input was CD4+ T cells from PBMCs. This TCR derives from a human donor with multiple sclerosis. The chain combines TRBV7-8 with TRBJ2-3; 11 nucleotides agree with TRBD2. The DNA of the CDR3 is TGTGCCAGCAGCTTATTAGCAGGACTAGCGGGAGATACGCAGTATTTT. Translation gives CASSLLAGLAGDTQYF.